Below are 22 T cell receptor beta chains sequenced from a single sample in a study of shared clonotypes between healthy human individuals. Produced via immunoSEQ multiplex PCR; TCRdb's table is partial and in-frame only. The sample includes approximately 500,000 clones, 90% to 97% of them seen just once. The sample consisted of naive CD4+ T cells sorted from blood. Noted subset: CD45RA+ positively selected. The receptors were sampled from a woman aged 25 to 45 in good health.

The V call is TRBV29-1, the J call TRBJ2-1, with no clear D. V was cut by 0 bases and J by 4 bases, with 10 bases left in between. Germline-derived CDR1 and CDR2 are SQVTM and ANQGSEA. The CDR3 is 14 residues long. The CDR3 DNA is TGCAGCGTTGAAGAGGACGACGGTTACAATGAGCAGTTCTTC. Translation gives CSVEEDDGYNEQFF.

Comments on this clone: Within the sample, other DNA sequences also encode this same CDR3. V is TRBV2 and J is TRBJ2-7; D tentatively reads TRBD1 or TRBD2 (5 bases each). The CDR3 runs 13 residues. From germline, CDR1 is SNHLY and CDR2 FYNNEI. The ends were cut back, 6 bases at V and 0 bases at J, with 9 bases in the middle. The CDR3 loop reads CASRRDGSYEQYF. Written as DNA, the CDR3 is TGTGCCAGCAGACGGGACGGCTCCTACGAGCAGTACTTC. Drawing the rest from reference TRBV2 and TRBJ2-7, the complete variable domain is EPEVTQTPSHQVTQMGQEVILRCVPISNHLYFYWYRQILGQKVEFLVSFYNNEISEKSEIFDDQFSVERPDGSNFTLKIRSTKLEDSAMYFCASRRDGSYEQYFGPGTRLTVT.

CDR3 in amino acids: CAWTRTGLDEQYF. The DNA for the CDR3 is TGTGCCTGGACTAGGACAGGTTTGGATGAGCAGTACTTC. J is TRBJ2-7 and V is TRBV30, with TRBD1 matching over 7 bases. CDR1 is GTSNPN and CDR2 is SVGIG in the germline V gene (reference sequence). V trimming: 4 bases; J trimming: 7 bases; junction bases outside the gene matches: 10. The CDR3 spans 13 residues.

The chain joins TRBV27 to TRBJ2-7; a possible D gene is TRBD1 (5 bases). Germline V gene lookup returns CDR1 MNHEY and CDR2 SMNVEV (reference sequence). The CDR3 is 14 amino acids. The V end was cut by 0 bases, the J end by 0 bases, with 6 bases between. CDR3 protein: CASSLSGDSYEQYF. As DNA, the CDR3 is TGTGCCAGCAGTTTATCAGGGGACTCCTACGAGCAGTACTTC.

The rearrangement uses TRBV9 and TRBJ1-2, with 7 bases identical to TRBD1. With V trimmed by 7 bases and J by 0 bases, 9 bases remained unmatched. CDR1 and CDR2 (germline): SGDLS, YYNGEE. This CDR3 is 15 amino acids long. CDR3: CASETRTGANYGYTF. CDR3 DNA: TGTGCCAGCGAGACTAGAACAGGGGCTAACTATGGCTACACCTTC.

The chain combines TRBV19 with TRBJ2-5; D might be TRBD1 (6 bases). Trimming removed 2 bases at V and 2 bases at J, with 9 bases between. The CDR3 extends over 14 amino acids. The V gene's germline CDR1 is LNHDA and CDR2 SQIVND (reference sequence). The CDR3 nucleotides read TGTGCCAGTAGTATAATGGACAGTCAAGAGACCCAGTACTTC. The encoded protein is CASSIMDSQETQYF.

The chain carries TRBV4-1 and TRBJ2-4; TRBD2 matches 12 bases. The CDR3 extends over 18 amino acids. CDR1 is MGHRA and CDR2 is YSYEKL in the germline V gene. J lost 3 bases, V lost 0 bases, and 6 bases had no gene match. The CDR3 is CASSQERLAGAVKNIQYF. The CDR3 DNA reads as TGCGCCAGCAGCCAAGAGCGACTAGCGGGAGCGGTCAAAAACATTCAGTACTTC.

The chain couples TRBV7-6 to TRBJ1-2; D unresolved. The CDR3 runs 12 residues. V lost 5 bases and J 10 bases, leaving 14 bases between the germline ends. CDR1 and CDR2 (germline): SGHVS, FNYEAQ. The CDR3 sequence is CASSPREGDYTF. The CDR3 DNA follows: TGTGCCAGCAGCCCCCGGGAGGGCGACTACACCTTC.

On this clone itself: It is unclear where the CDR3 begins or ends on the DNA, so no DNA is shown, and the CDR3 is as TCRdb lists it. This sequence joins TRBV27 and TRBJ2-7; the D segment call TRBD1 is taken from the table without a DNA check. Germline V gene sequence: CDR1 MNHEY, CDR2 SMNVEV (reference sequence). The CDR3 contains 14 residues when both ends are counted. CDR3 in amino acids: CASSFLAGVGVQYF.

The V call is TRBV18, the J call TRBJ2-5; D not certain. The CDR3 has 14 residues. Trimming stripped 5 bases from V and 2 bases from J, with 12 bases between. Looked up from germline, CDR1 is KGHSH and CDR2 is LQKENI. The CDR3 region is CASSKTRSQETQYF. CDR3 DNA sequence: TGTGCCAGCTCAAAGACTCGTTCGCAAGAGACCCAGTACTTC.

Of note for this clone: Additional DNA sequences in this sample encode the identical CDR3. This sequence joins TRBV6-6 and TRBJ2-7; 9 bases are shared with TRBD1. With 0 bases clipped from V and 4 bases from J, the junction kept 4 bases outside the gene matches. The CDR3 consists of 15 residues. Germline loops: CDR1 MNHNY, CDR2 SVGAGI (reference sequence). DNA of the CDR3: TGTGCCAGCAGTTACTCAGGGACAGGGACGTACGAGCAGTACTTC. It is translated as CASSYSGTGTYEQYF.

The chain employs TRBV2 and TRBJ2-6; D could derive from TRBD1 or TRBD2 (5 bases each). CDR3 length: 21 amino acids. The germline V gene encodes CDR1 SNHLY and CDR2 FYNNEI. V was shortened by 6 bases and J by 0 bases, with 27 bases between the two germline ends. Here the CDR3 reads CASSQLVSRGGLRSGANVLTF. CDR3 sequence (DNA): TGTGCCAGCAGCCAACTAGTCTCTCGGGGCGGACTTCGCTCTGGGGCCAACGTCCTGACTTTC.

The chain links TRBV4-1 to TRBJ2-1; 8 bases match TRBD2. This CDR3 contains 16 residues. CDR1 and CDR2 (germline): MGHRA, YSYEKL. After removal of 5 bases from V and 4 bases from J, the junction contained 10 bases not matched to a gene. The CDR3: CASSFSSGKVYNEQFF. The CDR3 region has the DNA TGCGCCAGCAGCTTCAGTAGCGGGAAGGTTTACAATGAGCAGTTCTTC.

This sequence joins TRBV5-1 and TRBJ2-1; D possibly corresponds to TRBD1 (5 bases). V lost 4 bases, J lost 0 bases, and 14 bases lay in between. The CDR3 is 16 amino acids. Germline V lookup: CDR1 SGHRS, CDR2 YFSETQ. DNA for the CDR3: TGCGCCAGCAGCGAAGGCGCAGGGCGCTCCTACAATGAGCAGTTCTTC. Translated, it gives CASSEGAGRSYNEQFF.

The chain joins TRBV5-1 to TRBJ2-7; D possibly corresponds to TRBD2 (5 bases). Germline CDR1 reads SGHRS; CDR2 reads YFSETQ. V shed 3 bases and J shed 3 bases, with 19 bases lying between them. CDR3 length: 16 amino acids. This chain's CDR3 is CASSSPLGAEIYEQYF. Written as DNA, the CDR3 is TGCGCCAGCAGCTCCCCGTTAGGAGCGGAGATCTACGAGCAGTACTTC.

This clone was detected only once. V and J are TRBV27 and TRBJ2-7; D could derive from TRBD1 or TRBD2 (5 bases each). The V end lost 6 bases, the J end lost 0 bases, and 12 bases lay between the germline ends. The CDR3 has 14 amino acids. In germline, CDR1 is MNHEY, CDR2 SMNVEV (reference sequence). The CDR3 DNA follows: TGTGCCAGCAGCCCGGGACGTTACTCCTACGAGCAGTACTTC. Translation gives CASSPGRYSYEQYF.

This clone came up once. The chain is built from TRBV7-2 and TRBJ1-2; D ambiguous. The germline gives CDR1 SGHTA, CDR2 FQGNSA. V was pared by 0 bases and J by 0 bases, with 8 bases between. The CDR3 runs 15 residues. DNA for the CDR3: TGTGCCAGCAGCTTAGCGGGGTTGGCTAACTATGGCTACACCTTC. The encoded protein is CASSLAGLANYGYTF. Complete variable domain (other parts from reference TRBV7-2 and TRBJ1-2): GAGVSQSPSNKVTEKGKDVELRCDPISGHTALYWYRQSLGQGLEFLIYFQGNSAPDKSGLPSDRFSAERTGGSVSTLTIQRTQQEDSAVYLCASSLAGLANYGYTFGSGTRLTVV.

In DNA form, the CDR3 reads TGTGCCAGCAGCCCAGGCTTTAGGGGGGGCACCGGGGAGCTGTTTTTT. As protein: CASSPGFRGGTGELFF. J is TRBJ2-2 and V is TRBV7-6; a possible D gene is TRBD2 (7 bases). The CDR3 loop spans 16 amino acids. Trimming pared 5 bases from V and 4 bases from J, leaving 17 bases between. In germline, CDR1 is SGHVS, CDR2 FNYEAQ.

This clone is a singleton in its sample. The CDR3 spells CASSLLAVKVDTQYF. The DNA of the CDR3 is TGCGCCAGCAGCTTATTAGCGGTGAAGGTAGATACGCAGTATTTT. The chain joins TRBV5-1 to TRBJ2-3, with D possibly being TRBD2 (6 bases). The V end lost 2 bases, the J end lost 5 bases, and 15 bases lay between the germline ends. Germline V gives CDR1 SGHRS, CDR2 YFSETQ. CDR3 size: 15 residues.

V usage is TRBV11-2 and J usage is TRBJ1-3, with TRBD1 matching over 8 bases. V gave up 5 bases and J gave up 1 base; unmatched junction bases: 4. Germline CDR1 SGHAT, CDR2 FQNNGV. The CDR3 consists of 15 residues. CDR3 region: CASSIQGASGNTIYF. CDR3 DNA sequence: TGTGCCAGCAGCATTCAGGGGGCTTCTGGAAACACCATATATTTT.

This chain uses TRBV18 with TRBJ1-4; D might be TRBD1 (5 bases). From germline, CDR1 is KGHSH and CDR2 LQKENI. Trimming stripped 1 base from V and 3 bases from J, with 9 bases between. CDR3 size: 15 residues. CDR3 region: CASSPQGPANEKLFF. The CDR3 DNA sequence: TGTGCCAGCTCACCACAGGGACCGGCTAATGAAAAACTGTTTTTT.

This CDR3 is CASSFDSDPYEQYF. As DNA, the CDR3 is TGCGCCAGCAGCTTCGACAGTGATCCCTACGAGCAGTACTTC. The V gene is TRBV5-1, the J gene TRBJ2-7, with D maybe TRBD1 (5 bases). V was clipped by 2 bases and J by 2 bases, with 11 bases between them. CDR3 length: 14 residues. CDR1 is SGHRS, CDR2 YFSETQ, per germline. Full variable domain (missing parts from reference TRBV5-1 and TRBJ2-7): KAGVTQTPRYLIKTRGQQVTLSCSPISGHRSVSWYQQTPGQGLQFLFEYFSETQRNKGNFPGRFSGRQFSNSRSEMNVSTLELGDSALYLCASSFDSDPYEQYFGPGTRLTVT.